This T cell receptor (beta chain) was sequenced during a study of shared clonotypes between healthy human individuals. Germline-derived CDR1 and CDR2 are KGHSH and LQKENI. Trimming left V 3 bases short and J 2 bases short, with 15 bases between. CDR3 length: 16 amino acids. This clone occurred once. Generated by immunoSEQ multiplex PCR, the TCRdb table keeps only in-frame clones and is missing some. The sample has about 480,000 clones, around 74% seen once. The receptor's source is a woman aged 40 to 49 in good health. Some clones in this sample may be carry-over from other donors' samples. The chain uses TRBV18 and TRBJ2-3; D possibly uses TRBD1 or TRBD2 (5 bases each). Sample: PBMCs. CDR3 in DNA: TGTGCCAGCTCACCGGGGATGAGGGGTGCCACAGATACGCAGTATTTT. It codes for CASSPGMRGATDTQYF. The variable domain in full, completed from reference TRBV18 and TRBJ2-3, reads NAGVMQNPRHLVRRRGQEARLRCSPMKGHSHVYWYRQLPEEGLKFMVYLQKENIIDESGMPKERFSAEFPKEGPSILRIQQVVRGDSAAYFCASSPGMRGATDTQYFGPGTRLTVL.